These 20 T cell receptor beta chains were sequenced from one sample in a study of blood T cell repertoires in COVID-19. Sequenced by immunoSEQ multiplex PCR; TCRdb stores in-frame clones only, minus some. This table has roughly 250,000 clones, about 80% appearing once. Sequenced material: peripheral blood. The source of these receptors is a person aged 65 to 79 with COVID-19, enrolled during active disease.

The chain combines TRBV28 with TRBJ1-5, with 9 bases fitting TRBD1. The CDR3 is made up of 14 amino acids. After removal of 8 bases from V and 5 bases from J, the junction contained 7 bases not matched to a gene. The germline V gene has CDR1 MDHEN and CDR2 SYDVKM. The CDR3 loop reads CASCPTGGDQPQHF. CDR3 sequence (DNA): TGTGCCAGCTGCCCGACAGGGGGTGATCAGCCCCAGCATTTT.

The chain links TRBV28 to TRBJ2-7; 8 bases are shared with TRBD2. The length of the CDR3 is 15 residues. The V segment lost 1 base and the J segment 4 bases; nucleotides outside the gene matches: 6. CDR1 and CDR2 from the germline V gene are MDHEN and SYDVKM. CDR3 region: CASSLSSGGTYEQYF. CDR3 nucleotides: TGTGCCAGCAGTTTATCTTCGGGGGGGACTTACGAGCAGTACTTC.

The J gene is TRBJ2-6, the V gene TRBV7-7; a weak D match, TRBD2 (6 bases). There are 17 residues in the CDR3. Trimming pared 5 bases from V and 0 bases from J, leaving 14 bases between. Looked up from germline, CDR1 is SSHAT and CDR2 is FNYEAQ (reference sequence). The CDR3 DNA sequence: TGTGCCAGCAGCCCTAACCCGACTAGCTCTGGGGCCAACGTCCTGACTTTC. The encoded protein is CASSPNPTSSGANVLTF.

This clone showed up just once. The chain links TRBV9 to TRBJ2-2; possible D gene TRBD2, 5 bases. This CDR3 is built from 15 residues. Trimming shortened V by 0 bases and J by 0 bases, and 6 bases separated the two germline ends. Germline V gives CDR1 SGDLS, CDR2 YYNGEE. CDR3 nucleotides: TGTGCCAGCAGCGTAGATAGCGCGAACACCGGGGAGCTGTTTTTT. As protein: CASSVDSANTGELFF.

The gene calls are TRBV6-5 and TRBJ2-7; 10 bases match TRBD1. This CDR3 contains 15 residues. The germline V gene encodes CDR1 MNHEY and CDR2 SVGAGI. Losses at the gene ends were 3 bases for V and 3 bases for J; bases not matched to a gene: 5. The CDR3 DNA reads as TGTGCCAGCAGTTATTCGGGGACAGGGGTCTACGAGCAGTACTTC. The encoded protein is CASSYSGTGVYEQYF.

Concerning this clone itself: This same CDR3 is encoded by further DNA sequences in the sample. The chain couples TRBV9 to TRBJ2-1; D not certain. With 2 bases removed from V and 6 bases from J, the gap between germline ends came to 9 bases. Looked up from germline, CDR1 is SGDLS and CDR2 is YYNGEE. The CDR3 consists of 13 residues. The CDR3 is CASSVAGVNEQFF. The CDR3, as DNA: TGTGCCAGCAGCGTGGCCGGAGTCAATGAGCAGTTCTTC.

The gene calls are TRBV19 and TRBJ2-7, with TRBD1 matching 7 bases. The CDR3 spans 13 residues. CDR1 is LNHDA and CDR2 is SQIVND in the germline V gene (reference sequence). Losses at the gene ends were 4 bases for V and 2 bases for J; bases not matched to a gene: 2. The CDR3 nucleotides read TGTGCCAGTAGTAAAGACAGGGCCTACGAGCAGTACTTC. Amino acid sequence: CASSKDRAYEQYF.

This clone appeared a single time. CDR3 sequence: CASSIGLVEETQYF. In nucleotides, the CDR3 is TGTGCCAGCAGTATCGGGTTGGTGGAAGAGACCCAGTACTTC. This chain links TRBV6-5 with TRBJ2-5; D remains unclear. The CDR3 consists of 14 residues. Looked up from germline, CDR1 is MNHEY and CDR2 is SVGAGI. Trimming took 5 bases from V and 3 from J, leaving 13 bases between them.

The rearrangement uses TRBV6-5 and TRBJ2-3, with D perhaps matching TRBD1 (5 bases). The V and J ends lost 7 bases and 7 bases respectively, with 9 bases between them. The CDR3 length is 11 residues. Per germline, CDR1 MNHEY and CDR2 SVGAGI. CDR3 DNA sequence: TGTGCCAGCAACAGACAGAATACGCAGTATTTT. It specifies CASNRQNTQYF.

The chain combines TRBV6-5 with TRBJ1-2; D remains unclear. V lost 5 bases and J 0 bases, leaving 13 bases between the germline ends. The CDR3 runs 15 residues. Per the germline V gene, CDR1 is MNHEY and CDR2 is SVGAGI. The CDR3: CASSLREGANYGYTF. CDR3 nucleotides: TGTGCCAGCAGTCTGCGGGAAGGAGCTAACTATGGCTACACCTTC.

The V gene is TRBV7-2, the J gene TRBJ2-1; 11 nucleotides align to TRBD2. The germline CDR1 and CDR2 sequences are SGHTA and FQGNSA. With 5 bases clipped from V and 6 bases from J, the junction kept 6 bases outside the gene matches. The CDR3 loop spans 15 amino acids. The CDR3 spells CASSRGGTSGNEQFF. The DNA for the CDR3 is TGTGCCAGCAGCAGAGGCGGGACTAGCGGCAATGAGCAGTTCTTC.

The chain joins TRBV6-5 to TRBJ1-1; D is unresolved. Germline values: CDR1 MNHEY, CDR2 SVGAGI. CDR3 length: 13 amino acids. V lost 2 bases and J 7 bases, leaving 11 bases between the germline ends. This CDR3 is CASSYGGGNEAFF. CDR3 bases: TGTGCCAGCAGTTACGGCGGCGGGAATGAAGCTTTCTTT.

This clone is a singleton in its sample. CDR3 in DNA: TGTGCCAGCAGCTTAGTTCTGGGGGCGGTTTACGAGCAGTACTTC. Translation gives CASSLVLGAVYEQYF. The chain recombines TRBV7-2 with TRBJ2-7, with a possible D match to TRBD1 (6 bases). Trimming removed 1 base at V and 4 bases at J, with 14 bases between. This CDR3 is 15 amino acids long. Germline V CDR1 and CDR2: SGHTA, FQGNSA.

In this sample, this clone turned up a few times. The chain carries TRBV11-3 and TRBJ1-4, with 10 bases identical to TRBD1. The CDR3 totals 17 residues. Germline V gene sequence: CDR1 SGHNT, CDR2 YENEEA. The junction had 10 bases not matched to a gene; V was cut back by 2 bases and J by 7 bases. CDR3 sequence: CASSLIGRQGACEKLFF. The CDR3 DNA follows: TGTGCCAGCAGCTTAATCGGGAGACAGGGGGCATGTGAAAAACTGTTTTTT.

The genes are TRBV5-1 and TRBJ2-4, with 9 bases that match TRBD2. The CDR3 sequence is 17 residues long. Germline values: CDR1 SGHRS, CDR2 YFSETQ. The V and J ends lost 0 bases and 3 bases, in that order; junction bases with no gene match: 7. This chain's CDR3 is CASSLVGGRAGKNIQYF. DNA for the CDR3: TGCGCCAGCAGCTTGGTGGGCGGGAGGGCCGGCAAAAACATTCAGTACTTC.

This chain connects TRBV27 to TRBJ2-7; a weak D match, TRBD1 (6 bases). V lost 6 bases, J lost 0 bases, and 12 bases lay in between. The CDR3 is 14 residues long. Germline V gives CDR1 MNHEY, CDR2 SMNVEV (reference sequence). CDR3 region: CASRPRGVSYEQYF. DNA for the CDR3: TGTGCCAGCAGGCCCAGGGGCGTCTCCTACGAGCAGTACTTC.

This chain links TRBV10-2 with TRBJ1-2, with D maybe TRBD1 (5 bases). Germline assignment: CDR1 WSHSY and CDR2 SAAADI. V lost 9 bases and J lost 4, with 15 bases in between. The CDR3 extends over 13 amino acids. Here the CDR3 DNA reads TGCGCCAGTACGTCCGTGGGGGGCTATGGCTACACCTTC. Its protein product is CASTSVGGYGYTF.

Remarks on this clone: The junction and the germline gene differ at one end; a read error may be behind it. The chain recombines TRBV7-9 with TRBJ2-7; 7 positions match TRBD2. The CDR3 loop spans 14 amino acids. Germline CDR1 reads SEHNR; CDR2 reads FQNEAQ (reference sequence). The CDR3 sequence: CASSFGGEGYGQYF. The CDR3 DNA reads TGTGCCAGCAGCTTTGGGGGGGAGGGCTACGGGCAGTACTTC.

V and J are TRBV11-3 and TRBJ2-3; D call uncertain. V was cut by 1 base and J by 3 bases, with 2 bases left in between. CDR1 is SGHNT, CDR2 YENEEA, per germline. This CDR3 has 12 residues. The CDR3 protein is CASSLATDTQYF. CDR3 DNA: TGTGCCAGCAGCTTAGCTACAGATACGCAGTATTTT.

V and J are TRBV6-5 and TRBJ2-3; no reliable D call. The V gene's germline CDR1 is MNHEY and CDR2 SVGAGI. V was trimmed by 7 bases and J by 4 bases, leaving 9 bases between them. CDR3 size: 12 residues. The CDR3 coding sequence is TGTGCCAGCACCCGAGAGGCAGATACGCAGTATTTT. Translated: CASTREADTQYF.